This entry lists 24 T cell receptor beta chains sequenced from one sample in a study of a mutant IDH1 vaccine in newly diagnosed glioma. The time point: baseline, week 1 (first vaccination visit). Noted treatment: pre-vaccination baseline after standard-of-care therapy. Only in-frame clones appear in the TCRdb table, and some are missing; sequencing was by immunoSEQ multiplex PCR. The repertoire holds about 36,000 clones, with roughly 80% as singletons. The material was PBMCs, obtained from a glioma patient treated with radiotherapy, temozolomide or both. The receptors shown here come from a man aged 40-49 years with glioma. Some clones in this sample may be carry-over from other donors' samples.

The rearrangement joins TRBV6-1 to TRBJ1-2; 10 bases align to TRBD1. CDR1 is MNHNS and CDR2 is SASEGT in the germline V gene. The CDR3 length is 14 residues. V dropped 8 bases and J dropped 4; count of bases not matched to a gene: 7. The CDR3 spells CASRGTGDLYGYTF. CDR3 coding DNA: TGTGCCAGCCGGGGGACAGGGGATCTCTATGGCTACACCTTC.

The chain links TRBV7-9 to TRBJ2-1; D tentatively fits TRBD1 or TRBD2 (5 bases each). The CDR3 extends over 15 amino acids. With 4 bases removed from V and 0 bases from J, the gap between germline ends came to 10 bases. Germline V CDR1 and CDR2: SEHNR, FQNEAQ (reference sequence). The CDR3 loop is CASSSGGSSYNEQFF. CDR3 DNA: TGTGCCAGCAGCTCTGGGGGAAGCTCCTACAATGAGCAGTTCTTC. The complete variable domain, with remaining parts taken from reference TRBV7-9 and TRBJ2-1, reads DTGVSQNPRHKITKRGQNVTFRCDPISEHNRLYWYRQTLGQGPEFLTYFQNEAQLEKSRLLSDRFSAERPKGSFSTLEIQRTEQGDSAMYLCASSSGGSSYNEQFFGPGTRLTVL.

The J gene is TRBJ1-1, the V gene TRBV7-8, with D perhaps matching TRBD1 (6 bases). The germline V gene encodes CDR1 SGHVS and CDR2 FQNEAQ. V was cut by 5 bases and J by 8 bases, with 12 bases left in between. The CDR3 extends over 12 amino acids. The CDR3 is CASSEQTGEAFF. The CDR3 coding sequence is TGTGCCAGCAGCGAGCAAACAGGGGAAGCTTTCTTT.

The chain links TRBV9 to TRBJ2-3; TRBD1 or TRBD2 may be the D gene (5 bases each). The V gene's germline CDR1 is SGDLS and CDR2 YYNGEE. V was pared by 2 bases and J by 6 bases, with 16 bases between. The CDR3 has 15 amino acids. CDR3 DNA: TGTGCCAGCAGCGTGGGCGCTAACTGGGGGGATACGCAGTATTTT. Translation: CASSVGANWGDTQYF.

The chain couples TRBV6-1 to TRBJ1-5, with D possibly TRBD1 on 6 matching bases. Trimming removed 10 bases from V and 2 bases from J, with 18 bases in between. CDR3 length: 15 amino acids. Germline CDR1 reads MNHNS; CDR2 reads SASEGT. The chain's CDR3 is CATGHRVLGNQPQHF. Written as DNA, the CDR3 is TGTGCCACGGGGCACAGGGTTTTGGGCAATCAGCCCCAGCATTTT.

This rearrangement joins TRBV27 to TRBJ2-1; TRBD1 matches 10 bases. J lost 7 bases, V lost 6 bases, and 0 bases had no gene match. Germline V gene lookup returns CDR1 MNHEY and CDR2 SMNVEV (reference sequence). The CDR3 covers 12 residues. For the CDR3, the DNA is TGTGCCAGCAGGGACAGGGGGAATGAGCAGTTCTTC. As protein: CASRDRGNEQFF.

This clone appeared a few times. This chain links TRBV6-1 with TRBJ2-7; D unclear. The CDR3 spans 14 residues. The V end lost 4 bases, the J end lost 0 bases, and 10 bases lay between the germline ends. From germline, CDR1 is MNHNS and CDR2 SASEGT. CDR3 region: CASSGVRVSYEQYF. CDR3 coding DNA: TGTGCCAGCAGTGGGGTTAGGGTCTCCTACGAGCAGTACTTC.

A few counts support this clone. This chain connects TRBV11-2 to TRBJ1-1; maybe TRBD1 (6 bases). Germline loops: CDR1 SGHAT, CDR2 FQNNGV. The germline V and J ends were trimmed by 6 bases and 0 bases, with 17 bases remaining between them. This CDR3 comprises 16 residues. In DNA, the CDR3 is TGTGCCAGCAGTTCGGTAACAGGGTTCATGAACACTGAAGCTTTCTTT. Amino acids: CASSSVTGFMNTEAFF.

The chain couples TRBV30 to TRBJ1-5; D might be TRBD1 (6 bases). Deletions cut 4 bases from V and 3 bases from J, with 13 bases between. Germline CDR1 reads GTSNPN; CDR2 reads SVGIG (reference sequence). The CDR3 length is 14 residues. This chain's CDR3 is CAWMNGGNNQPQHF. In DNA form, the CDR3 reads TGTGCCTGGATGAACGGGGGCAACAATCAGCCCCAGCATTTT.

The chain links TRBV30 to TRBJ1-1; 7 nucleotides align to TRBD1. Trimming at V came to 4 bases and at J to 5 bases, leaving 4 bases not matched to a gene. Germline CDR1 and CDR2: GTSNPN and SVGIG (reference sequence). The CDR3 consists of 12 residues. DNA for the CDR3: TGTGCCTGGAACAGGGGAGAAACTGAAGCTTTCTTT. Translation gives CAWNRGETEAFF.

V and J are TRBV7-2 and TRBJ1-5; 9 bases fit TRBD1. Germline V gene data show CDR1 as SGHTA and CDR2 as FQGNSA. V trimming: 5 bases; J trimming: 8 bases; junction bases outside the gene matches: 4. The CDR3 sequence is 13 residues long. This chain's CDR3 is CASSRTGEEPQHF. As DNA, the CDR3 is TGTGCCAGCAGCCGGACAGGGGAGGAGCCCCAGCATTTT.

The chain has TRBV5-1 and TRBJ2-5; D remains ambiguous. The V and J ends lost 0 bases and 1 base respectively, with 4 bases between them. CDR1 is SGHRS and CDR2 is YFSETQ in the germline V gene. CDR3 length equals 13 residues. In DNA form, the CDR3 reads TGCGCCAGCAGCTTGGGGGGCCAAGAGACCCAGTACTTC. Residues: CASSLGGQETQYF. Full variable domain (rest looked up from reference TRBV5-1 and TRBJ2-5): KAGVTQTPRYLIKTRGQQVTLSCSPISGHRSVSWYQQTPGQGLQFLFEYFSETQRNKGNFPGRFSGRQFSNSRSEMNVSTLELGDSALYLCASSLGGQETQYFGPGTRLLVL.

J is TRBJ2-5 and V is TRBV27, with TRBD2 as a possible D gene (6 bases). Germline V gene sequence: CDR1 MNHEY, CDR2 SMNVEV (reference sequence). V was trimmed by 7 bases and J by 7 bases, leaving 22 bases between them. This CDR3 spans 15 amino acids. The DNA of the CDR3 is TGTGCCAGCAAACCTCTAGCGCACCTAATAGGGACCCAGTACTTC. This translates into CASKPLAHLIGTQYF.

This clone was counted only a few times. V and J are TRBV30 and TRBJ2-1; 13 nucleotides line up with TRBD2. The V gene's germline CDR1 is GTSNPN and CDR2 SVGIG (reference sequence). J was trimmed by 8 bases and V by 3 bases; bases with no gene match: 7. The CDR3 is 15 amino acids. In DNA, the CDR3 is TGTGCCTGGAGCAAACTAGCGGGGGGGAACGATGAGCAGTTCTTC. Protein product: CAWSKLAGGNDEQFF.

The chain couples TRBV5-3 to TRBJ2-5; no clear D. TRBV5-3 is marked as an open reading frame, function uncertain. V was shortened by 0 bases and J by 2 bases, with 5 bases between the two germline ends. This CDR3 contains 13 residues. CDR3 DNA sequence: TGTGCCAGAAGCTTGGGGTTACAAGAGACCCAGTACTTC. It encodes CARSLGLQETQYF.

The chain carries TRBV11-2 and TRBJ2-3; no definite D call. The germline gives CDR1 SGHAT, CDR2 FQNNGV. CDR3 length: 15 residues. Deletions cut 1 base from V and 5 bases from J, with 13 bases between. In nucleotides, the CDR3 is TGTGCCAGCAGCTTAGGGTGGCGCGGTAGAGATACGCAGTATTTT. Translation: CASSLGWRGRDTQYF.

This rearrangement joins TRBV11-2 to TRBJ1-6; 8 nucleotides line up with TRBD1. There are 13 residues in the CDR3. CDR1 SGHAT and CDR2 FQNNGV come from the germline V gene. V trimming: 7 bases; J trimming: 10 bases; junction bases outside the gene matches: 6. CDR3 nucleotides: TGTGCCAGCACCCAGGGGGCCGGATCACCCCTCCACTTT. Encoded protein: CASTQGAGSPLHF. The complete variable domain, with remaining parts taken from reference TRBV11-2 and TRBJ1-6, reads EAGVAQSPRYKIIEKRQSVAFWCNPISGHATLYWYQQILGQGPKLLIQFQNNGVVDDSQLPKDRFSAERLKGVDSTLKIQPAKLEDSAVYLCASTQGAGSPLHFGNGTRLTVT.

This sequence joins TRBV10-1 and TRBJ2-5; TRBD1 agrees at 7 bases. This CDR3 has 17 residues. The trim removed 4 bases at V and 1 base at J, leaving 12 bases unmatched. Germline V gives CDR1 WNHNN, CDR2 SYGVQD (reference sequence). The chain's CDR3 is CASSGQGVQKTQETQYF. Written as DNA, the CDR3 is TGCGCCAGCAGTGGGCAGGGGGTGCAAAAGACCCAAGAGACCCAGTACTTC.

This clone was counted a few times. This chain links TRBV4-3 with TRBJ2-7; D might be TRBD2 (6 bases). Germline V gene data show CDR1 as LGHNA and CDR2 as YSLEER. V was cut by 0 bases and J by 7 bases, with 19 bases left in between. The CDR3 loop spans 16 amino acids. The chain's CDR3 is CASSQDGGVPGEEQYF. The CDR3 DNA reads TGCGCCAGCAGCCAAGATGGAGGGGTCCCCGGGGAGGAGCAGTACTTC.

V usage is TRBV29-1 and J usage is TRBJ1-2; 8 positions match TRBD1. The CDR3 runs to 13 residues. The junction had 9 bases not matched to a gene; V was cut back by 6 bases and J by 6 bases. The germline V gene has CDR1 SQVTM and CDR2 ANQGSEA. The CDR3 reads CSVRAGTGNGYTF. The CDR3 nucleotides are TGCAGCGTCCGAGCCGGGACAGGCAATGGCTACACCTTC.

The chain links TRBV5-4 to TRBJ2-5, with D perhaps given as TRBD1 or TRBD2 (6 bases each). CDR1 is SGHNT, CDR2 YYREEE, per germline (reference sequence). The CDR3 is made up of 15 amino acids. Trimming cost V 2 bases and J 5 bases, with 16 bases left between them. The CDR3 sequence: CASSFWSGGVETQYF. The CDR3 DNA reads TGTGCCAGCAGCTTCTGGTCCGGGGGCGTCGAGACCCAGTACTTC. Filled out from reference TRBV5-4 and TRBJ2-5, the complete variable domain reads ETGVTQSPTHLIKTRGQQVTLRCSSQSGHNTVSWYQQALGQGPQFIFQYYREEENGRGNFPPRFSGLQFPNYSSELNVNALELDDSALYLCASSFWSGGVETQYFGPGTRLLVL.

The chain employs TRBV5-1 and TRBJ2-1, with 10 bases identical to TRBD1. Germline loops: CDR1 SGHRS, CDR2 YFSETQ. This CDR3 contains 14 residues. After removal of 0 bases from V and 8 bases from J, the junction contained 2 bases not matched to a gene. The CDR3 nucleotides are TGCGCCAGCAGCTTGGGGGGGACAGGGGATGAGCAGTTCTTC. Translating it yields CASSLGGTGDEQFF.

V and J are TRBV7-2 and TRBJ2-5, with 8 bases that match TRBD2. The CDR3 is 16 residues long. Per the germline V gene, CDR1 is SGHTA and CDR2 is FQGNSA. V lost 5 bases, J lost 6 bases, and 14 bases stayed unmatched. The CDR3: CASSEGTGGPVKTQYF. CDR3 DNA sequence: TGTGCCAGCAGCGAGGGGACGGGGGGGCCGGTGAAGACCCAGTACTTC.

The chain employs TRBV6-5 and TRBJ2-3, with TRBD2 as a possible D gene (5 bases). CDR1 is MNHEY, CDR2 SVGAGI, per germline. The CDR3 covers 14 residues. Trimming pared 2 bases from V and 3 bases from J, leaving 9 bases between. The CDR3, as DNA: TGTGCCAGCAGTTACGGCCGGGGAACAGATACGCAGTATTTT. Protein: CASSYGRGTDTQYF.